What follows are 31 T cell receptor beta chains derived from one specimen sequenced in a study of shared clonotypes between healthy human individuals. CD8 cells classed as naive were CD45RO-negative and positively selected for CCR7, excluding terminally differentiated effector memory CD45RA+ cells. Only in-frame clones appear in the TCRdb table, and some are missing; sequencing was by immunoSEQ multiplex PCR. The profile shows approximately 1.9 million clones, approximately 92% of them singletons. The sample taken for sequencing was naive CD8+ T cells from PBMCs. These TCRs come from a man aged 18 to 29 in good health. Some clones in this sample may be carry-over from other donors' samples.

The chain carries TRBV7-2 and TRBJ2-3; 7 bases fit TRBD2. Trimming removed 2 bases from V and 3 bases from J; junction bases left unmatched: 8. This CDR3 is 16 amino acids long. The germline V gene encodes CDR1 SGHTA and CDR2 FQGNSA. CDR3 nucleotide sequence: TGTGCCAGCAGCTTACCCGCGGGAGTGGGGACAGATACGCAGTATTTT. It is translated as CASSLPAGVGTDTQYF.

The chain employs TRBV7-3 and TRBJ2-1, with D possibly matching TRBD2 (6 bases). Germline lookup yields CDR1 SGHTA and CDR2 FQGTGA. Between the trimmed V and J ends, which lost 1 base and 8 bases, there was a span of 12 bases. This CDR3 has 14 residues. CDR3 amino acids: CASSLNSGADEQFF. CDR3 sequence (DNA): TGTGCCAGCAGCTTAAATTCGGGAGCCGATGAGCAGTTCTTC.

The CDR3 nucleotides read TGCGCCAGCAGCCAAGGACTAGCGGGAGTCAATGAGCAGTTCTTC. Protein sequence: CASSQGLAGVNEQFF. V usage is TRBV4-3 and J usage is TRBJ2-1; TRBD2 matches at 12 bases. V shed 1 base, J shed 6 bases, and the junction held 1 base outside the gene matches. CDR3 length equals 15 residues. Per the germline V gene, CDR1 is LGHNA and CDR2 is YSLEER.

This clone was counted only a few times. The CDR3 sequence: CSVPLYHGYTF. The CDR3 DNA reads as TGCAGCGTACCACTGTATCATGGCTACACCTTC. The chain carries TRBV29-1 and TRBJ1-2; D is ambiguous. V was shortened by 6 bases and J by 6 bases, with 11 bases between the two germline ends. Germline CDR1 SQVTM, CDR2 ANQGSEA. The CDR3 spans 11 residues. Looking up the rest from reference TRBV29-1 and TRBJ1-2 gives the full variable domain: SAVISQKPSRDICQRGTSLTIQCQVDSQVTMMFWYRQQPGQSLTLIATANQGSEATYESGFVIDKFPISRPNLTFSTLTVSNMSPEDSSIYLCSVPLYHGYTFGSGTRLTVV.

For this clone: Other DNA sequences in the same sample also yield this CDR3. The V gene is TRBV27, the J gene TRBJ2-3; no clear D gene. Germline values: CDR1 MNHEY, CDR2 SMNVEV (reference sequence). V gave up 1 base and J gave up 0 bases, with 5 bases separating them. This CDR3 has 14 residues. The chain's CDR3 is CASSLLASTDTQYF. CDR3 sequence (DNA): TGTGCCAGCAGTTTATTGGCCAGCACAGATACGCAGTATTTT.

The rearrangement links TRBV19 to TRBJ1-3; D is undetermined. The CDR3 sequence is 15 residues long. The germline V gene has CDR1 LNHDA and CDR2 SQIVND (reference sequence). The germline V and J ends were trimmed by 3 bases and 0 bases, with 9 bases remaining between them. The CDR3 sequence is CASSIASFSGNTIYF. DNA for the CDR3: TGTGCCAGTAGTATTGCCAGCTTCTCTGGAAACACCATATATTTT.

The chain recombines TRBV5-6 with TRBJ1-2, with D possibly matching TRBD1 (5 bases). The CDR3 is made up of 14 amino acids. Germline V lookup: CDR1 SGHDT, CDR2 YYEEEE. The V end was cut by 2 bases, the J end by 4 bases, with 12 bases between. CDR3 in amino acids: CASSLTGTPYGYTF. CDR3 nucleotide sequence: TGTGCCAGCAGCTTAACCGGGACGCCCTATGGCTACACCTTC.

The chain uses TRBV2 and TRBJ2-1, with a possible D match to TRBD2 (6 bases). Germline CDR1 is SNHLY and CDR2 is FYNNEI. The CDR3 spans 13 residues. V lost 0 bases and J lost 8, with 8 bases in between. CDR3 nucleotides: TGTGCCAGCAGTGAAGCGCGGGGTTATGAGCAGTTCTTC. Its protein is CASSEARGYEQFF.

This clone appeared a few times. The same CDR3 can be traced to other DNA sequences in this sample. The chain carries TRBV19 and TRBJ1-5; tentative D call: TRBD1 (6 bases). Trimming removed 3 bases at V and 4 bases at J, with 13 bases between. Germline lookup yields CDR1 LNHDA and CDR2 SQIVND (reference sequence). This CDR3 region has 15 residues. The CDR3 spells CASSIGRGGNQPQHF. The CDR3, as DNA: TGTGCCAGTAGTATCGGCAGGGGAGGTAATCAGCCCCAGCATTTT.

Concerning this clone: The same CDR3 is also encoded by other DNA sequences in this sample. The chain links TRBV7-9 to TRBJ2-7, with 7 nucleotides matching TRBD1. Germline values: CDR1 SEHNR, CDR2 FQNEAQ (reference sequence). J lost 2 bases, V lost 4 bases, and 5 bases had no gene match. This CDR3 region has 14 residues. The CDR3 region is CASSSGTAPYEQYF. CDR3 nucleotide sequence: TGTGCCAGCAGCTCGGGGACAGCCCCCTACGAGCAGTACTTC.

A single count supports this clone. The chain combines TRBV7-8 with TRBJ2-2, with TRBD2 matching over 14 bases. The V and J ends lost 5 bases and 4 bases, in that order; junction bases with no gene match: 9. The CDR3 length is 18 residues. Looked up from germline, CDR1 is SGHVS and CDR2 is FQNEAQ. The CDR3 DNA reads as TGTGCCAGCAGCCTAGGGACTAGCGGGAGCGGGAGCACCGGGGAGCTGTTTTTT. Translating gives CASSLGTSGSGSTGELFF.

This clone is a singleton in its sample. A junction boundary mismatches the germline segment, possibly from a read error. This chain joins TRBV27 and TRBJ1-1; possibly TRBD1 for D (5 bases). This CDR3 region has 13 residues. CDR1 and CDR2 (germline): MNHEY, SMNVEV (reference sequence). The DNA for the CDR3 is TGCGCTACGGCGTGGGGGATGAACACTGAAGCTTTCTTT. This encodes CATAWGMNTEAFF.

This clone has more than one count but fewer than ten. Additional DNA sequences in this sample encode the identical CDR3. J is TRBJ1-1 and V is TRBV27; unclear D gene. The CDR3 runs to 14 residues. Germline V lookup: CDR1 MNHEY, CDR2 SMNVEV (reference sequence). The V gene lost 3 bases and the J gene lost 0 bases, with 8 bases spanning the gap. DNA of the CDR3: TGTGCCAGCAGTTTGGTGGGGTTGAACACTGAAGCTTTCTTT. Amino acid sequence: CASSLVGLNTEAFF.

The table lists this clone with a few counts. Other DNA sequences from this sample encode an identical CDR3 as well. The rearrangement uses TRBV10-3 and TRBJ1-2; 7 positions agree with TRBD1. CDR1 and CDR2 (germline): ENHRY, SYGVKD. V was clipped by 5 bases and J by 4 bases; unmatched bases: 4. There are 13 residues in the CDR3. The CDR3 bases are TGTGCCATCAGTTTGGGACAGATCTATGGCTACACCTTC. Its translation: CAISLGQIYGYTF.

The J gene is TRBJ2-1, the V gene TRBV7-6; TRBD1 agrees at 8 bases. Germline V gene lookup returns CDR1 SGHVS and CDR2 FNYEAQ. This CDR3 has 15 amino acids. V gave up 4 bases and J gave up 3 bases; unmatched junction bases: 5. CDR3 nucleotides: TGTGCCAGCAGCTCTGGACAGGGTAGCTACAATGAGCAGTTCTTC. As protein: CASSSGQGSYNEQFF.

This sequence joins TRBV2 and TRBJ1-5, with 9 bases matching TRBD1. Germline V gene sequence: CDR1 SNHLY, CDR2 FYNNEI. This CDR3 has 16 residues. V lost 2 bases to trimming and J lost 6 bases; unmatched junction nucleotides: 8. The CDR3 DNA reads TGTGCCAGCAGTGAACCCCAGGACAGGGGTTCTCAGCCCCAGCATTTT. Encoded protein: CASSEPQDRGSQPQHF.

The V call is TRBV5-8, the J call TRBJ2-1; D unresolved. This CDR3 has 17 residues. Per germline, CDR1 SGHTS and CDR2 YDEGEE. The ends were cut back, 2 bases at V and 6 bases at J, with 21 bases in the middle. Here the CDR3 DNA reads TGTGCCAGCAGCTTTGTCCCTTACCCTACGCAGTTCAATGAGCAGTTCTTC. This codes for CASSFVPYPTQFNEQFF.

The rearrangement uses TRBV29-1 and TRBJ2-1; D remains unclear. Germline CDR1 and CDR2: SQVTM and ANQGSEA. The V and J ends lost 5 bases and 0 bases respectively, with 14 bases between them. This CDR3 contains 15 residues. CDR3 sequence reads: CSVRSVGSSYNEQFF. In nucleotides, the CDR3 is TGCAGCGTTCGCTCCGTTGGAAGCTCCTACAATGAGCAGTTCTTC.

This clone was seen only once. The chain has TRBV28 and TRBJ1-2; possibly TRBD1 for D (5 bases). With 4 bases removed from V and 8 bases from J, the gap between germline ends came to 14 bases. The CDR3 contains 13 residues. Looked up from germline, CDR1 is MDHEN and CDR2 is SYDVKM. The CDR3 sequence: CASSYRRVLGYTF. The CDR3 bases are TGTGCCAGCAGTTACAGGAGGGTGTTGGGCTACACCTTC.

A note on this clone: Different DNA sequences within this sample yield the same CDR3. V and J are TRBV5-6 and TRBJ2-1; D is unresolved. Trimming left V 4 bases short and J 0 bases short, with 11 bases between. CDR1 SGHDT and CDR2 YYEEEE come from the germline V gene. This CDR3 region has 15 residues. The CDR3 is CASSLGGSSYNEQFF. The CDR3 DNA is TGTGCCAGCAGCCTTGGCGGCAGCTCCTACAATGAGCAGTTCTTC.

CDR3 residues: CASSNRGPYEQYF. The CDR3 DNA follows: TGTGCCAGCAGCAACAGGGGGCCCTACGAGCAGTACTTC. The rearrangement uses TRBV5-6 and TRBJ2-7; TRBD1 matches at 9 bases. Germline V gives CDR1 SGHDT, CDR2 YYEEEE. The CDR3 length is 13 residues. Trimming cost V 4 bases and J 2 bases; bases outside gene matches: 1.

Details on this clone: The same CDR3 can be traced to other DNA sequences in this sample. V gene TRBV27 combines with J gene TRBJ1-5, with no clear D. CDR1 MNHEY and CDR2 SMNVEV come from the germline V gene (reference sequence). The CDR3 extends over 14 amino acids. The V gene lost 2 bases and the J gene lost 0 bases, with 5 bases spanning the gap. CDR3 in DNA: TGTGCCAGCAGTTTAAAGGGTAGCAATCAGCCCCAGCATTTT. Translated: CASSLKGSNQPQHF.

The rearrangement links TRBV28 to TRBJ2-1, with 9 bases that match TRBD2. Germline lookup yields CDR1 MDHEN and CDR2 SYDVKM. V lost 5 bases and J lost 2; bases outside the gene matches: 13. CDR3 length: 18 amino acids. The CDR3 protein is CASSQPSAGGGTYNEQFF. CDR3 DNA sequence: TGTGCCAGCAGTCAACCGTCCGCGGGAGGGGGTACCTACAATGAGCAGTTCTTC.

On this clone itself: The same CDR3 can be traced to other DNA sequences in this sample. This chain connects TRBV5-6 to TRBJ2-1; 9 positions agree with TRBD1. There are 15 residues in the CDR3. Germline CDR1 is SGHDT and CDR2 is YYEEEE. Trimming cost V 0 bases and J 2 bases; bases outside gene matches: 0. The DNA of the CDR3 is TGTGCCAGCAGCTTGGGGACAGGGGCCTACAATGAGCAGTTCTTC. This encodes CASSLGTGAYNEQFF.

The gene calls are TRBV7-3 and TRBJ2-1, with 9 bases that match TRBD1. This CDR3 has 15 amino acids. The germline gives CDR1 SGHTA, CDR2 FQGTGA. Unmatched junction bases numbered 9, after V lost 5 bases and J lost 7 bases. CDR3 coding DNA: TGTGCCAGCAGCGCCCCTGGGACAGGGAGGAATGAGCAGTTCTTC. Its translation is CASSAPGTGRNEQFF.

CDR3 sequence reads: CASSSAGVTGELFF. Here the CDR3 DNA reads TGCGCCAGCTCCTCAGCGGGAGTAACCGGGGAGCTGTTTTTT. This chain connects TRBV5-1 to TRBJ2-2; TRBD2 aligns across 8 bases. This CDR3 has 14 amino acids. V lost 7 bases, J lost 5 bases, and 7 bases stayed unmatched. Per germline, CDR1 SGHRS and CDR2 YFSETQ.

The J gene is TRBJ1-4, the V gene TRBV19; tentative D call: TRBD1 (6 bases). The germline CDR1 and CDR2 sequences are LNHDA and SQIVND (reference sequence). Trimming cost V 2 bases and J 3 bases, with 10 bases left between them. The CDR3 is made up of 15 amino acids. The CDR3: CASSIRGHSNEKLFF. The DNA of the CDR3 is TGTGCCAGTAGTATACGGGGACACTCTAATGAAAAACTGTTTTTT.

The chain carries TRBV27 and TRBJ2-5; no clear D. CDR1 and CDR2 from the germline V gene are MNHEY and SMNVEV (reference sequence). The V and J ends lost 4 bases and 0 bases respectively, with 6 bases between them. This CDR3 is built from 13 residues. This chain's CDR3 is CASSSADQETQYF. CDR3 DNA: TGTGCCAGCAGTTCCGCGGACCAAGAGACCCAGTACTTC.

The CDR3 region is CASSPGVEETQYF. CDR3 DNA sequence: TGTGCCAGCAGCCCAGGGGTGGAGGAGACCCAGTACTTC. The chain combines TRBV9 with TRBJ2-5; D possibly corresponds to TRBD1 (6 bases). Trimming cost V 4 bases and J 5 bases, with 12 bases left between them. The CDR3 has 13 amino acids. CDR1 and CDR2 from the germline V gene are SGDLS and YYNGEE.

The J gene is TRBJ2-7, the V gene TRBV5-1; D is perhaps TRBD2 (6 bases). This CDR3 spans 15 amino acids. Germline V gene lookup returns CDR1 SGHRS and CDR2 YFSETQ. The V end lost 0 bases, the J end lost 4 bases, and 14 bases lay between the germline ends. CDR3 DNA sequence: TGCGCCAGCAGCTTGGGTATTAGCGGAGGTTACGAGCAGTACTTC. It codes for CASSLGISGGYEQYF.

The gene calls are TRBV7-2 and TRBJ2-5; 7 bases are shared with TRBD2. CDR3 size: 16 residues. From germline, CDR1 is SGHTA and CDR2 FQGNSA. J was trimmed by 0 bases and V by 1 base; bases with no gene match: 5. The DNA for the CDR3 is TGTGCCAGCAGCTTAGGAACTAGCGCCTACCAAGAGACCCAGTACTTC. Translating it yields CASSLGTSAYQETQYF. The entire variable domain, with the rest obtained from reference TRBV7-2 and TRBJ2-5, is as follows: GAGVSQSPSNKVTEKGKDVELRCDPISGHTALYWYRQSLGQGLEFLIYFQGNSAPDKSGLPSDRFSAERTGGSVSTLTIQRTQQEDSAVYLCASSLGTSAYQETQYFGPGTRLLVL.